The clone carrying this T cell receptor (beta chain) was seen only a few times. The antigen remains unidentified. These data are taken from a study of CD8 T cells in ankylosing spondylitis. Whole-study results and caveats: Clones tied to disease were said to be significantly enriched in matched ankylosing spondylitis synovial fluid. Seven to nine highly homologous variants made up a TCR beta motif, and this motif appeared characteristic of ankylosing spondylitis blood.

V was clipped by 4 bases and J by 2 bases, with 14 bases between them. The CDR3 extends over 15 amino acids. Germline values: CDR1 SGHRS, CDR2 YFSETQ. Using its own MiXCR run on the 5' RACE reads, TCRdb lists one record per CDR3 protein. The repertoire holds hundreds of thousands of distinct CDR3 sequences, with roughly 26% as singletons. The material sequenced was blood, either unsorted or a sorted T cell fraction (not recorded which). This TCR was recovered from a male donor with ankylosing spondylitis. The chain carries TRBV5-1 and TRBJ2-3, with D perhaps TRBD2 (5 bases). The CDR3 DNA is TGCGCCAGCAGCGAAGGCGGGCCAAACACAGATACGCAGTATTTT. Translated, it gives CASSEGGPNTDTQYF.